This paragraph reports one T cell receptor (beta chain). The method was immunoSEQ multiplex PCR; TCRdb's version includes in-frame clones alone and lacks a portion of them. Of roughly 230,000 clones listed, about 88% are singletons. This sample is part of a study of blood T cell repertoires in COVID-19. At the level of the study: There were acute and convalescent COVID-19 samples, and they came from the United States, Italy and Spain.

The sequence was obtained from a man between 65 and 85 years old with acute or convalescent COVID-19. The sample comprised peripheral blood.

The CDR3 reads CATSRDKWGNSPLHF. CDR3 coding DNA: TGTGCCACCAGCAGAGATAAATGGGGCAATTCACCCCTCCACTTT. This sequence joins TRBV15 and TRBJ1-6, with a weak D call TRBD1 (5 bases). The CDR3 is 15 residues long. Germline CDR1 is LNHNV and CDR2 is YYDKDF (reference sequence). Trimming removed 0 bases from V and 7 bases from J, with 10 bases in between.